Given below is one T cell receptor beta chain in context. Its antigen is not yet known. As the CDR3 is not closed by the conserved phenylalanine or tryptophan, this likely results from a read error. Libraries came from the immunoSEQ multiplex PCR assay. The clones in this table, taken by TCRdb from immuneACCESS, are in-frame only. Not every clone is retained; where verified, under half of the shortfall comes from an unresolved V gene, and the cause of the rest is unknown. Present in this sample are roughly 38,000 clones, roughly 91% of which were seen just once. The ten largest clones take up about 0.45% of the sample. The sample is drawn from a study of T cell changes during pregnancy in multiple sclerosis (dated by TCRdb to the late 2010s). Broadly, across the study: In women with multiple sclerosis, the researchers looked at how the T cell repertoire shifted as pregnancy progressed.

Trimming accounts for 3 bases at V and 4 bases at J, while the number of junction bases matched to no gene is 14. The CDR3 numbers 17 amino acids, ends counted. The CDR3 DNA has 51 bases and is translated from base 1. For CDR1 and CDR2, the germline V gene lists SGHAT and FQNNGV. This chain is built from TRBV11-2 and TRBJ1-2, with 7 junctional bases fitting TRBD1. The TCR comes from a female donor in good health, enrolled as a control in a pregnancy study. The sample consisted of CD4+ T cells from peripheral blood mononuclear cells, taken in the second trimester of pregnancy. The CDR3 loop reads CASSFIPTGTELYGYTL. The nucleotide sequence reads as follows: TGTGCCAGCAGCTTCATACCGACCGGGACAGAACTCTATGGCTACACCCTC.